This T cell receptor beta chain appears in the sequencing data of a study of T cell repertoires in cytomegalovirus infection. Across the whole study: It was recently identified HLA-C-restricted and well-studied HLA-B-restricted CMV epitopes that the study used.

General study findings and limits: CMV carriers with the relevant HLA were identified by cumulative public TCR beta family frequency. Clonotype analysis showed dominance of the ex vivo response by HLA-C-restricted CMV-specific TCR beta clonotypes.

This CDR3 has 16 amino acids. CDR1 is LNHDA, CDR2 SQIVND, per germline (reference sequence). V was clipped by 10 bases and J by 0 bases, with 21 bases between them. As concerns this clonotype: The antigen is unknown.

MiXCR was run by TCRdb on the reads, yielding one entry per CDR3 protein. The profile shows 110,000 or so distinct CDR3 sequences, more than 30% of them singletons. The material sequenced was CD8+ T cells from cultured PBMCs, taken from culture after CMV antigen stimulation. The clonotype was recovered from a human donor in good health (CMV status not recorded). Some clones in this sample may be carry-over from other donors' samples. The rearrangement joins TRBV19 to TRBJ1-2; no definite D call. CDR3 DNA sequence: TGTGCCACCCAAACAAATATCCCGGCTCCTAACTATGGCTACACCTTC. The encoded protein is CATQTNIPAPNYGYTF.